The 24 T cell receptor beta chains in this list originate from one sample, sequenced in a study of monozygotic twins with inflammatory bowel disease. TCRdb reprocessed the 5' RACE reads and keeps a single row for each CDR3 protein, giving no DNA. This table lists some 160,000 distinct CDR3 sequences. The sample consisted of blood. The origin of the receptors is a human donor with ulcerative colitis or Crohn's disease, or a healthy co-twin of an affected twin (not recorded which).

The chain recombines TRBV12-3 or TRBV12-4 with TRBJ2-7; TCRdb picks TRBD2, but there is no DNA to check that call. This CDR3 contains 12 residues. This CDR3 reads CASSFGGGEQYF.

This chain uses TRBV20-1 with TRBJ2-3. Germline CDR1 and CDR2: DFQATT and SNEGSKA (reference sequence). The CDR3 consists of 13 residues. The CDR3 region is CSAVASSADTQYF.

J is TRBJ1-1 and V is TRBV5-1; the TRBD1 assignment by TCRdb is unverifiable without DNA. The CDR3 runs 14 residues. From germline, CDR1 is SGHRS and CDR2 YFSETQ. CDR3 in amino acids: CASSLGQGPQEAFF.

This chain joins TRBV15 and TRBJ2-5; TCRdb gives TRBD1 as the D gene, but with no DNA this cannot be confirmed. Looked up from germline, CDR1 is LNHNV and CDR2 is YYDKDF (reference sequence). This CDR3 region has 13 residues. The CDR3 spells CATRRGRGETQYF.

The rearrangement joins TRBV5-6 to TRBJ1-3. Looked up from germline, CDR1 is SGHDT and CDR2 is YYEEEE. The CDR3 contains 15 residues. The CDR3 sequence: CASSLIENLQNTIYF.

The chain combines TRBV7-9 with TRBJ1-1. The CDR3 is 14 residues long. In germline, CDR1 is SEHNR, CDR2 FQNEAQ (reference sequence). CDR3 amino acids: CASSLGRSNTEAFF.

This chain joins TRBV14 and TRBJ2-7. Germline CDR1 and CDR2: SGHDN and FVKESK. This CDR3 spans 13 amino acids. The CDR3 protein is CASSPNRYYEQYF.

V gene TRBV20-1 combines with J gene TRBJ2-7; the TRBD2 assignment by TCRdb is unverifiable without DNA. The CDR3 has 15 amino acids. CDR1 is DFQATT, CDR2 SNEGSKA, per germline (reference sequence). This CDR3 reads CSARGLAGDLYEQYF.

V gene TRBV20-1 combines with J gene TRBJ2-1; TCRdb lists TRBD1, though no DNA is available to test this call. Germline CDR1 reads DFQATT; CDR2 reads SNEGSKA (reference sequence). This CDR3 region has 15 residues. The CDR3: CSAPFAGDSYNEQFF.

V gene TRBV7-8 combines with J gene TRBJ2-7; as DNA is missing, the TRBD1 call by TCRdb cannot be tested. Germline values: CDR1 SGHVS, CDR2 FQNEAQ. The CDR3 has 15 amino acids. This CDR3 is CASSAYLGRVDEQYF.

The chain is built from TRBV2 and TRBJ1-2; the D call of TRBD1 rests on TCRdb alone, since no DNA is present to check it. This CDR3 has 14 amino acids. Germline V gives CDR1 SNHLY, CDR2 FYNNEI. CDR3 sequence: CASSGGTDYYGYTF.

V is TRBV19 and J is TRBJ1-1; TCRdb designates TRBD1, a call that cannot be tested without DNA. Germline values: CDR1 LNHDA, CDR2 SQIVND (reference sequence). This CDR3 comprises 15 residues. The CDR3 sequence is CASSPWDPGYTEAFF.

The chain couples TRBV7-2 to TRBJ2-7; the TRBD2 assignment by TCRdb is unverifiable without DNA. Germline V CDR1 and CDR2: SGHTA, FQGNSA. The CDR3 spans 15 residues. CDR3 protein: CASSSASGGVYEQYF.

The chain uses TRBV15 and TRBJ2-5. The CDR3 is 16 amino acids. From germline, CDR1 is LNHNV and CDR2 YYDKDF (reference sequence). This chain's CDR3 is CATSRPDLTQGGTQYF.

The gene calls are TRBV3-1 and TRBJ2-7; TCRdb gives TRBD2 as the D gene, but with no DNA this cannot be confirmed. Looked up from germline, CDR1 is LGHDT and CDR2 is YNNKEL (reference sequence). The length of the CDR3 is 13 residues. The CDR3 spells CASSQGENYEQYF.

This chain uses TRBV12-3 or TRBV12-4 with TRBJ1-1; the D gene TCRdb calls, TRBD1, cannot be checked with no DNA. The CDR3 runs to 15 residues. The CDR3 reads CASSHQTGMNTEAFF.

This sequence joins TRBV12-3 or TRBV12-4 and TRBJ2-3; TCRdb selects TRBD2, and the lack of DNA leaves this call unchecked. The CDR3 length is 15 residues. This chain's CDR3 is CASCKPGRATDTQYF.

The chain recombines TRBV28 with TRBJ1-5; TCRdb returns TRBD1, unconfirmable since there is no DNA. The CDR3 has 15 residues. Germline V lookup: CDR1 MDHEN, CDR2 SYDVKM. The CDR3 is CASSPDRRRDQPQHF.

The rearrangement links TRBV10-2 to TRBJ2-3; TCRdb designates TRBD1, a call that cannot be tested without DNA. Germline loops: CDR1 WSHSY, CDR2 SAAADI. CDR3 size: 15 residues. CDR3: CASSEQSGRTDTQYF.

V gene TRBV7-6 combines with J gene TRBJ1-5; as DNA is missing, the TRBD1 call by TCRdb cannot be tested. This CDR3 has 17 amino acids. From germline, CDR1 is SGHVS and CDR2 FNYEAQ. The CDR3 is CASSLVAGGQDLQPQHF.

V gene TRBV5-1 combines with J gene TRBJ2-1; TCRdb's D call of TRBD1 is untestable without DNA. Germline V gene data show CDR1 as SGHRS and CDR2 as YFSETQ. The CDR3 runs 11 residues. CDR3 loop: CALWGQNEQFF. The entire variable domain, with the rest obtained from reference TRBV5-1 and TRBJ2-1, is as follows: KAGVTQTPRYLIKTRGQQVTLSCSPISGHRSVSWYQQTPGQGLQFLFEYFSETQRNKGNFPGRFSGRQFSNSRSEMNVSTLELGDSALYLCALWGQNEQFFGPGTRLTVL.

The chain uses TRBV5-1 and TRBJ1-1; the D gene TCRdb calls, TRBD1, cannot be checked with no DNA. Germline V gene lookup returns CDR1 SGHRS and CDR2 YFSETQ. This CDR3 contains 14 residues. CDR3 loop: CASSRRGGDTEAFF.

The rearrangement links TRBV5-6 to TRBJ2-7; TCRdb reports TRBD2, a call that lacks DNA to check it against. The CDR3 spans 15 residues. Germline V gene data show CDR1 as SGHDT and CDR2 as YYEEEE. CDR3: CASSDGLAGTYEQYF.

The V gene is TRBV5-1, the J gene TRBJ1-2. The CDR3 is 14 residues long. Germline-derived CDR1 and CDR2 are SGHRS and YFSETQ. The chain's CDR3 is CASSPGLQHYGYTF. Full variable domain (outside the CDR3, taken from reference TRBV5-1 and TRBJ1-2): KAGVTQTPRYLIKTRGQQVTLSCSPISGHRSVSWYQQTPGQGLQFLFEYFSETQRNKGNFPGRFSGRQFSNSRSEMNVSTLELGDSALYLCASSPGLQHYGYTFGSGTRLTVV.